This T cell receptor beta chain was identified during a study of response to subunit inactivated influenza vaccine. Study-level results: The authors offered the suggestion that each seasonal influenza vaccination recruits few new T cells.

V shed 3 bases and J 2 bases; nucleotides not matched to a gene: 2. CDR3 length: 15 amino acids. Germline assignment: CDR1 SGHVS and CDR2 FQNEAQ. This clonotype was recorded a few times. Its target is unknown. From the RT-PCR reads, TCRdb called clonotypes with MiXCR, one entry per CDR3 protein. This sample has around 760,000 distinct CDR3 sequences, with about 15% found just once. This receptor was identified in a man aged 50-59 years who received an inactivated influenza vaccine. The J gene is TRBJ2-1, the V gene TRBV7-8, with 9 bases lining up with TRBD1. The sample was PBMCs from blood, taken 14 days before vaccination. CDR3 sequence (DNA): TGTGCCAGCAGCTTCGGGACAGGGCCCTACAATGAGCAGTTCTTC. Its protein product is CASSFGTGPYNEQFF.